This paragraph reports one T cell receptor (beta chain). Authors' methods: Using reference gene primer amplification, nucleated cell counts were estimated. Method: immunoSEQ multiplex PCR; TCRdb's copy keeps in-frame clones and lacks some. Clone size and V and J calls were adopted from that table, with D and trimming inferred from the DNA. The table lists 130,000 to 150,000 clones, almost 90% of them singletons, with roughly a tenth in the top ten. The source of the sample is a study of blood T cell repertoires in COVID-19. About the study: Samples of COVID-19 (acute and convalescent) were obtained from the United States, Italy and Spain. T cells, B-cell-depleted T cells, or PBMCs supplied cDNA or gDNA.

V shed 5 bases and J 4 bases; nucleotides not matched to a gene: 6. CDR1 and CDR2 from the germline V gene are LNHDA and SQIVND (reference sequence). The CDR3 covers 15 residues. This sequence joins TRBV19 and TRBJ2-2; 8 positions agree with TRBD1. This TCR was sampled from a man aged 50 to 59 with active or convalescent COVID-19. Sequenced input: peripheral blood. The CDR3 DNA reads TGTGCCAGTAGTTCTCCAGGGGGCAGCACCGGGGAGCTGTTTTTT. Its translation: CASSSPGGSTGELFF.